Included here is one TCR beta chain sequence, with context. This record comes from a study of shared T cell receptors in the human thymus. Using immunoSEQ multiplex PCR, the repertoire was profiled, and TCRdb retains in-frame clones only, with some absent. This table has 630,000 or so clones, around 87% appearing once. The junction had 11 bases not matched to a gene; V was cut back by 6 bases and J by 6 bases. The CDR3 has 14 amino acids. In germline, CDR1 is MDHEN, CDR2 SYDVKM. These sequences were also reported in another study, on human thymus T cells. That study reports: Each of the donors was a healthy Finnish infant who was undergoing open corrective cardiac surgery for congenital heart defects. During corrective heart surgery, resections were taken, and the thymus tissue came from them. Apparent bias marked the V and J gene usage of thymic and blood repertoires. Thymic TCR repertoires of unrelated people reportedly overlapped highly.

This sequence was found in a boy in the first two years of life with a congenital heart defect. Input material: thymocytes. The rearrangement joins TRBV28 to TRBJ2-7; 7 bases match TRBD1. CDR3 residues: CASRLSDRRFEQYF. The CDR3 nucleotides read TGTGCCAGCAGGCTATCGGACAGGAGGTTCGAGCAGTACTTC.